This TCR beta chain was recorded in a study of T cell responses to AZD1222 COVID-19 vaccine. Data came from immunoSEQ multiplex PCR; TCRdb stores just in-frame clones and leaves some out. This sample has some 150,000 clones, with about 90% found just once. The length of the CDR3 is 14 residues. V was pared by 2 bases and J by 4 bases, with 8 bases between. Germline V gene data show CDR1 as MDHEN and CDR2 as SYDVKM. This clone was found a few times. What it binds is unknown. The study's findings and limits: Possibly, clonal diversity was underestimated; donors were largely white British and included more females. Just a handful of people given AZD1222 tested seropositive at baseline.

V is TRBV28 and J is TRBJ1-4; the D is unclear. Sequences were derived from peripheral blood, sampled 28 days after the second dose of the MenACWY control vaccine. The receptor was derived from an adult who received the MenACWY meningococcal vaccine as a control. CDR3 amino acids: CASSLLGLNEKLFF. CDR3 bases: TGTGCCAGCAGTTTACTGGGCCTTAATGAAAAACTGTTTTTT.